This passage covers 24 T cell receptor beta chains from one sample sequenced in a study of metastatic and nonmetastatic thyroid tumors. TCRdb redid the clone calls on the PCR reads using MiXCR. Counted here are 15,000 to 20,000 clones, roughly 26% occurring once; the ten biggest clones make up under 11%. Before thyroid surgery, none of the patients had received any treatment. The specimen sequenced was adjacent normal tissue. These receptor sequences come from a female donor with papillary thyroid cancer or a benign thyroid nodule (not recorded which). Some clones in this sample may be carry-over from other donors' samples.

The genes are TRBV6-6 and TRBJ1-3, with D perhaps matching TRBD1 (5 bases). Germline V lookup: CDR1 MNHNY, CDR2 SVGAGI (reference sequence). V gave up 2 bases and J gave up 3 bases, with 14 bases separating them. CDR3 length: 16 residues. The CDR3 protein is CASSYRRPGGGNTIYF. CDR3 nucleotides: TGTGCCAGCAGTTACAGGAGACCTGGGGGTGGAAACACCATATATTTT.

This chain connects TRBV20-1 to TRBJ1-1; tentatively, D is TRBD1 (5 bases). Between the trimmed V and J ends, which lost 5 bases and 1 base, there was a span of 11 bases. Germline lookup yields CDR1 DFQATT and CDR2 SNEGSKA (reference sequence). The CDR3 extends over 13 amino acids. CDR3 bases: TGCAGTGCTCGCATAGACAGGAACACTGAAGCTTTCTTT. It translates to CSARIDRNTEAFF.

Only a few counts were recorded for this clone. This chain connects TRBV28 to TRBJ1-2; D is ambiguous. This CDR3 has 14 amino acids. The V gene lost 2 bases and the J gene lost 4 bases, with 11 bases spanning the gap. Germline V gene sequence: CDR1 MDHEN, CDR2 SYDVKM. CDR3: CASSLPVEFYGYTF. CDR3 in DNA: TGTGCCAGCAGTTTACCGGTCGAGTTCTATGGCTACACCTTC.

The rearrangement joins TRBV6-1 to TRBJ2-1; D remains ambiguous. Deletions cut 6 bases from V and 5 bases from J, with 17 bases between. The CDR3 spans 15 residues. Germline V lookup: CDR1 MNHNS, CDR2 SASEGT. The CDR3 bases are TGTGCCAGCAGAGTGTGGTATGGACCAAACAATGAGCAGTTCTTC. Translated, it gives CASRVWYGPNNEQFF.

This chain links TRBV3-1 with TRBJ1-2; D possibly corresponds to TRBD1 (6 bases). V lost 4 bases to trimming and J lost 10 bases, with 13 bases between them. Germline values: CDR1 LGHDT, CDR2 YNNKEL (reference sequence). The CDR3 contains 12 residues. The CDR3 DNA is TGTGCCAGCAGCCTTACTGAGGGGGACTACACCTTC. This codes for CASSLTEGDYTF.

The chain uses TRBV20-1 and TRBJ1-1; 7 nucleotides match TRBD1. The CDR3 runs to 16 residues. The germline V gene has CDR1 DFQATT and CDR2 SNEGSKA (reference sequence). The V segment lost 6 bases and the J segment 0 bases; nucleotides outside the gene matches: 13. For the CDR3, the DNA is TGCAGTGCAAGTGAGGGGGCCCTTGGAATGAACACTGAAGCTTTCTTT. As protein: CSASEGALGMNTEAFF.

This clone turned up a few times. At one end, the junction sequence differs from germline, possibly due to a read error. This sequence joins TRBV6-9 and TRBJ1-4; 8 bases are shared with TRBD1. From germline, CDR1 is MNHGY and CDR2 SVAAGI. The length of the CDR3 is 15 residues. CDR3 nucleotides: TGCGCCAGCAGGAGGGGAGACAGGGGAAAGGAAAAACTGTTTTTT. Translating gives CASRRGDRGKEKLFF.

This clone is labeled as medium-sized. The chain carries TRBV5-8 and TRBJ2-1; 11 bases map to TRBD2. Per germline, CDR1 SGHTS and CDR2 YDEGEE. The CDR3 sequence is 19 residues long. After removal of 3 bases from V and 0 bases from J, the junction contained 11 bases not matched to a gene. In DNA, the CDR3 is TGTGCCAGCAGCTGGGTTAGCGGGAGGGACACGAGCTCCTACAATGAGCAGTTCTTC. Translating it yields CASSWVSGRDTSSYNEQFF.

This clone came up a few times. The chain employs TRBV27 and TRBJ1-6; D is perhaps TRBD1 (5 bases). This CDR3 has 15 residues. V dropped 6 bases and J dropped 4 bases, with 13 bases sitting between them. The germline gives CDR1 MNHEY, CDR2 SMNVEV (reference sequence). The CDR3 reads CASRARDGYNSPLHF. In DNA, the CDR3 is TGTGCCAGCAGGGCCCGGGACGGATATAATTCACCCCTCCACTTT.

This clone is labeled large. The rearrangement joins TRBV6-1 to TRBJ2-7; 11 nucleotides align to TRBD1. Germline V gene lookup returns CDR1 MNHNS and CDR2 SASEGT. After removal of 3 bases from V and 5 bases from J, the junction contained 15 bases not matched to a gene. The CDR3 consists of 18 residues. CDR3 DNA sequence: TGTGCCAGCAGTGATTTTCGATACGGACAGGGGGCGGGCCACGAGCAGTACTTC. Protein: CASSDFRYGQGAGHEQYF.

In regard to this clone: As the CDR3 is not closed by the conserved phenylalanine or tryptophan, this likely results from a read error. This rearrangement joins TRBV30 to TRBJ1-1; no firm D call. This CDR3 comprises 11 residues. The V end was cut by 8 bases, the J end by 1 base, with 8 bases between. CDR1 is GTSNPN and CDR2 is SVGIG in the germline V gene (reference sequence). CDR3 in DNA: TGTGCCCAGCAGGAGAACACTGAAGCTTTCCTT. Translated: CAQQENTEAFL.

V is TRBV19 and J is TRBJ1-1; 7 bases match TRBD1. The CDR3 runs to 14 residues. With 7 bases clipped from V and 4 bases from J, the junction kept 9 bases outside the gene matches. Germline assignment: CDR1 LNHDA and CDR2 SQIVND (reference sequence). CDR3 coding DNA: TGTGCCAGTATCCACAGGGGTAGGGGCACTGAAGCTTTCTTT. Protein: CASIHRGRGTEAFF.

This clone occurred many times. The V gene is TRBV20-1, the J gene TRBJ1-1; D uncertain. From germline, CDR1 is DFQATT and CDR2 SNEGSKA (reference sequence). V lost 3 bases to trimming and J lost 0 bases, with 17 bases between them. The CDR3 length is 16 residues. The CDR3 sequence is CSASLLDEAVNTEAFF. The DNA for the CDR3 is TGCAGTGCTAGTTTATTGGATGAGGCCGTGAACACTGAAGCTTTCTTT.

This clone was counted only a few times. This likely comes from a read error, as the CDR3 has no conserved phenylalanine or tryptophan at its end. The J gene is TRBJ2-2, the V gene TRBV27; D possibly corresponds to TRBD1 (6 bases). Between the trimmed V and J ends, which lost 7 bases and 3 bases, there was a span of 18 bases. The germline V gene has CDR1 MNHEY and CDR2 SMNVEV (reference sequence). This CDR3 has 16 amino acids. The CDR3 region has the DNA TGTGCCAGCACGTCCACAGGGCTAGCTGACACCGGGGAGCTGTTTCTT. This encodes CASTSTGLADTGELFL.

This chain uses TRBV20-1 with TRBJ2-1, with TRBD2 matching over 14 bases. Germline trimming cut 0 bases from V and 7 bases from J; bases unmatched to any gene: 11. This CDR3 has 18 residues. CDR1 DFQATT and CDR2 SNEGSKA come from the germline V gene (reference sequence). The CDR3 sequence is CSARDPGGTSGSWNEQFF. CDR3 in DNA: TGCAGTGCTAGAGACCCCGGGGGGACTAGCGGGAGTTGGAATGAGCAGTTCTTC.

The chain joins TRBV6-1 to TRBJ2-7; D is unresolved. The CDR3 is 12 amino acids. Trimming cost V 6 bases and J 8 bases, with 14 bases left between them. In germline, CDR1 is MNHNS, CDR2 SASEGT. The CDR3 DNA is TGTGCCAGCAGCCCATATCGAGGCCAGCAGTACGTC. Protein product: CASSPYRGQQYV.

In DNA form, the CDR3 reads TGTGCCAGTAGGCCGGGACAGGGAATAGGCGAGCAGTACTTC. Its protein is CASRPGQGIGEQYF. The genes are TRBV19 and TRBJ2-7; 9 bases line up with TRBD1. The CDR3 is 14 amino acids. Germline-derived CDR1 and CDR2 are LNHDA and SQIVND (reference sequence). Trimming at V came to 6 bases and at J to 6 bases, leaving 9 bases not matched to a gene.

The rearrangement uses TRBV20-1 and TRBJ2-7; 9 bases match TRBD2. Germline-derived CDR1 and CDR2 are DFQATT and SNEGSKA (reference sequence). The CDR3 is 14 amino acids. Germline trimming cut 0 bases from V and 4 bases from J; bases unmatched to any gene: 4. The CDR3 region has the DNA TGCAGTGCTAGAGAGGCTAGCGGGGCTTACGAGCAGTACTTC. Residues: CSAREASGAYEQYF.

This chain connects TRBV2 to TRBJ1-6; no clear D. CDR1 is SNHLY and CDR2 is FYNNEI in the germline V gene. CDR3 length: 15 residues. V was trimmed by 3 bases and J by 6 bases, leaving 12 bases between them. CDR3 sequence: CASSDNRPSNSPLHF. The CDR3 coding sequence is TGTGCCAGCAGTGATAATCGGCCGAGTAATTCACCCCTCCACTTT.

This clone was recorded a few times. The rearrangement links TRBV11-2 to TRBJ1-1, with D possibly being TRBD1 (5 bases). Germline V gene sequence: CDR1 SGHAT, CDR2 FQNNGV. There are 13 residues in the CDR3. Trimming took 3 bases from V and 1 from J, leaving 6 bases between them. CDR3 region: CASSLTENTEAFF. CDR3 bases: TGTGCCAGCAGCTTGACAGAGAACACTGAAGCTTTCTTT.

On this clone: Sequence at one end of the junction differs from germline and may be a read error. The chain employs TRBV6-1 and TRBJ1-2, with no clear D. Germline-derived CDR1 and CDR2 are MNHNS and SASEGT. This CDR3 comprises 13 residues. CDR3 sequence (DNA): TGTGCCAGCAGCCTAAGGTCCTCCTATGTCTACACCTTC. Protein: CASSLRSSYVYTF.

J is TRBJ1-2 and V is TRBV20-1; TRBD1 matches at 7 bases. The germline CDR1 and CDR2 sequences are DFQATT and SNEGSKA (reference sequence). Trimming took 0 bases from V and 5 from J; bases not matched to a gene: 12. This CDR3 spans 16 amino acids. This CDR3 reads CSARDQDTGTAYGYTF. Here the CDR3 DNA reads TGCAGTGCTAGAGATCAAGATACGGGGACAGCGTATGGCTACACCTTC.

The V and J genes are TRBV12-3 or TRBV12-4 and TRBJ1-2; D gene ambiguous. V gave up 7 bases and J gave up 2 bases, with 8 bases separating them. The CDR3 has 12 residues. The DNA of the CDR3 is TGTGCCAGCATCCGAGACAACTATGGCTACACCTTC. It translates to CASIRDNYGYTF.

The rearrangement uses TRBV5-1 and TRBJ2-3; D might be TRBD1 (6 bases). Looked up from germline, CDR1 is SGHRS and CDR2 is YFSETQ. The V end was cut by 4 bases, the J end by 0 bases, with 18 bases between. The CDR3 contains 17 residues. The CDR3 DNA reads as TGCGCCAGCAGCAGGGGTACCGGGACATCTAGCACAGATACGCAGTATTTT. Residues: CASSRGTGTSSTDTQYF.